This T cell receptor (beta chain) appears in the sequencing data of a study of T cell repertoires in ileal Crohn's disease. Per sample, roughly 0.45 micrograms of biopsy DNA were TCRB immunosequenced. Clones were sequenced by immunoSEQ multiplex PCR, and TCRdb holds only the in-frame ones, with some missing. The sample lists more than 4,500 clones; approximately 78% were seen once. The sequence came from an adult with Crohn's disease. Material for sequencing was ileal tissue.

The CDR3: CASGGGHGGQGPLHF. DNA of the CDR3: TGCGCCAGCGGGGGGGGTCATGGCGGACAGGGGCCCCTCCACTTT. The J gene is TRBJ1-6, the V gene TRBV4-1; 9 bases match TRBD1. Germline V gives CDR1 MGHRA, CDR2 YSYEKL. V lost 8 bases, J lost 13 bases, and 15 bases stayed unmatched. This CDR3 has 15 amino acids.